Shown below are 28 T cell receptor beta chains from a single sample sequenced in a study of cytomegalovirus exposure and HLA in healthy donors. Amplification used 60 Vbeta primers and 13 Jbeta primers. Sequencing used immunoSEQ multiplex PCR; TCRdb keeps in-frame clones, though not all of them. In all, the sample yields roughly 34,000 clones. Input material: PBMCs. The receptors were sampled from a man aged 40-50 years in good health and CMV-seronegative.

This sequence joins TRBV7-9 and TRBJ2-5; D ambiguous. The CDR3 runs 16 residues. Trimming left V 3 bases short and J 1 base short, with 15 bases between. Germline assignment: CDR1 SEHNR and CDR2 FQNEAQ (reference sequence). CDR3 loop: CASSFLVTQIQETQYF. The CDR3 DNA follows: TGTGCCAGCAGCTTTCTAGTTACCCAAATCCAAGAGACCCAGTACTTC.

The rearrangement uses TRBV27 and TRBJ2-7, with 7 bases that match TRBD1. Germline V gene sequence: CDR1 MNHEY, CDR2 SMNVEV (reference sequence). The CDR3 length is 14 residues. Losses at the gene ends were 7 bases for V and 2 bases for J; bases not matched to a gene: 8. CDR3 bases: TGTGCCAGCACCAAAGGGACAGCTCCCTACGAGCAGTACTTC. Its protein product is CASTKGTAPYEQYF.

The chain joins TRBV28 to TRBJ2-7; tentatively, D is TRBD1 (6 bases). The V gene's germline CDR1 is MDHEN and CDR2 SYDVKM. The V gene lost 5 bases and the J gene lost 6 bases, with 23 bases spanning the gap. This CDR3 has 16 residues. The CDR3 DNA sequence: TGTGCCAGCAGTAAGGGCGACGGATCAGGGGTGGGCGAGCAGTACTTC. It codes for CASSKGDGSGVGEQYF.

The chain uses TRBV4-3 and TRBJ2-1, with 12 bases that match TRBD2. The length of the CDR3 is 16 residues. Germline-derived CDR1 and CDR2 are LGHNA and YSLEER. The trim removed 0 bases at V and 10 bases at J, leaving 7 bases unmatched. The CDR3, as DNA: TGCGCCAGCAGCCAAGATCTCCTAGCGGGGGGGTTGGAGCAGTTCTTC. Amino acid sequence: CASSQDLLAGGLEQFF.

The chain links TRBV11-2 to TRBJ2-3, with 8 positions matching TRBD2. CDR3 length: 16 residues. Unmatched junction bases numbered 11, after V lost 7 bases and J lost 2 bases. Germline-derived CDR1 and CDR2 are SGHAT and FQNNGV. The chain's CDR3 is CASNLAGGGSTDTQYF. In nucleotides, the CDR3 is TGTGCCAGCAATCTAGCGGGCGGGGGCTCCACAGATACGCAGTATTTT.

The V call is TRBV6-1, the J call TRBJ2-5, with 8 positions matching TRBD1. The CDR3 has 14 amino acids. Germline V gives CDR1 MNHNS, CDR2 SASEGT. With V trimmed by 3 bases and J by 0 bases, 0 bases remained unmatched. CDR3 loop: CASSEDRDQETQYF. CDR3 coding DNA: TGTGCCAGCAGTGAGGACAGGGACCAAGAGACCCAGTACTTC.

The chain recombines TRBV30 with TRBJ2-7; 9 nucleotides line up with TRBD1. This CDR3 spans 15 amino acids. V shed 1 base and J 2 bases; nucleotides not matched to a gene: 6. Germline CDR1 reads GTSNPN; CDR2 reads SVGIG (reference sequence). CDR3 loop: CAWSGKGQGTYEQYF. The CDR3 nucleotides are TGTGCCTGGAGTGGTAAGGGACAGGGAACCTACGAGCAGTACTTC. Complete variable domain (other parts from reference TRBV30 and TRBJ2-7): SQTIHQWPATLVQPVGSPLSLECTVEGTSNPNLYWYRQAAGRGLQLLFYSVGIGQISSEVPQNLSASRPQDRQFILSSKKLLLSDSGFYLCAWSGKGQGTYEQYFGPGTRLTVT.

The chain links TRBV5-1 to TRBJ1-1; 8 nucleotides align to TRBD1. There are 13 residues in the CDR3. Trimming at V came to 4 bases and at J to 3 bases, leaving 2 bases not matched to a gene. CDR1 SGHRS and CDR2 YFSETQ come from the germline V gene. The CDR3 DNA reads TGCGCCAGCAGCCCACAGGGGGACACTGAAGCTTTCTTT. It specifies CASSPQGDTEAFF.

The chain recombines TRBV18 with TRBJ1-3; 10 bases are a match to TRBD1. The junction had 4 bases not matched to a gene; V was cut back by 3 bases and J by 8 bases. The length of the CDR3 is 14 residues. Germline V gene lookup returns CDR1 KGHSH and CDR2 LQKENI. Here the CDR3 reads CASSPRTGGHTIYF. The CDR3 nucleotides read TGTGCCAGCTCACCCCGGACAGGGGGGCACACCATATATTTT.

The CDR3 coding sequence is TGTGCCAGCAGCCAATACCGGGACAGGGTCGAGACCCAGTACTTC. Amino acids: CASSQYRDRVETQYF. This chain connects TRBV4-2 to TRBJ2-5, with 9 bases lining up with TRBD1. CDR3 size: 15 residues. CDR1 LGHNA and CDR2 YNFKEQ come from the germline V gene. The V and J ends lost 2 bases and 5 bases, in that order; junction bases with no gene match: 6.

The chain employs TRBV30 and TRBJ1-1; no clear D gene. The length of the CDR3 is 11 residues. Trimming pared 2 bases from V and 13 bases from J, leaving 14 bases between. CDR1 is GTSNPN, CDR2 SVGIG, per germline (reference sequence). In nucleotides, the CDR3 is TGTGCCTGGAGTCCAGGAGGCGGCGATTTCTTT. It translates to CAWSPGGGDFF. Complete variable domain (other parts from reference TRBV30 and TRBJ1-1): SQTIHQWPATLVQPVGSPLSLECTVEGTSNPNLYWYRQAAGRGLQLLFYSVGIGQISSEVPQNLSASRPQDRQFILSSKKLLLSDSGFYLCAWSPGGGDFFGQGTRLTVV.

The chain joins TRBV18 to TRBJ1-4; TRBD1 aligns across 7 bases. CDR3 length equals 12 residues. Germline CDR1 KGHSH, CDR2 LQKENI. Losses at the gene ends were 3 bases for V and 14 bases for J; bases not matched to a gene: 6. CDR3 residues: CASSPFDRALFF. In nucleotides, the CDR3 is TGTGCCAGCTCACCTTTCGACAGGGCCCTGTTTTTT.

The V gene is TRBV4-2, the J gene TRBJ2-1; 10 bases fit TRBD2. CDR3 length equals 18 residues. Germline V gives CDR1 LGHNA, CDR2 YNFKEQ. Germline trimming cut 3 bases from V and 5 bases from J; bases unmatched to any gene: 13. The DNA of the CDR3 is TGTGCCAGCAGCCAGGACTTAGCGGGAGGCCCTTCGGACAATGAGCAGTTCTTC. It translates to CASSQDLAGGPSDNEQFF.

The J gene is TRBJ2-7, the V gene TRBV14; TRBD1 matches at 8 bases. The CDR3 has 14 amino acids. Germline CDR1 reads SGHDN; CDR2 reads FVKESK. Germline trimming cut 6 bases from V and 6 bases from J; bases unmatched to any gene: 10. The CDR3 spells CASSHRGKGSEQYF. The CDR3 DNA reads TGTGCCAGCAGTCACAGGGGGAAGGGCTCCGAGCAGTACTTC.

This chain links TRBV6-5 with TRBJ1-5; possible D gene TRBD1, 5 bases. Trimming stripped 4 bases from V and 2 bases from J, with 12 bases between. The CDR3 is made up of 15 amino acids. CDR1 is MNHEY and CDR2 is SVGAGI in the germline V gene. This CDR3 reads CASSLSRVGNQPQHF. The CDR3 DNA follows: TGTGCCAGCAGTTTATCCAGGGTCGGCAATCAGCCCCAGCATTTT.

The chain joins TRBV30 to TRBJ2-7; 12 nucleotides match TRBD1. Losses at the gene ends were 2 bases for V and 6 bases for J; bases not matched to a gene: 5. Germline V gene data show CDR1 as GTSNPN and CDR2 as SVGIG (reference sequence). The CDR3 loop spans 14 amino acids. This CDR3 is CAWSFRDRGLEQYF. CDR3 coding DNA: TGTGCCTGGAGTTTCCGGGACAGGGGGCTCGAGCAGTACTTC.

The V gene is TRBV6-1, the J gene TRBJ1-2; 11 nucleotides line up with TRBD1. CDR1 and CDR2 from the germline V gene are MNHNS and SASEGT. This CDR3 is 14 amino acids long. J gave up 2 bases and V 6 bases, and 2 bases lay outside the gene matches. CDR3: CASRDRGRNYGYTF. The CDR3 bases are TGTGCCAGCAGGGACAGGGGGCGGAACTATGGCTACACCTTC.

For the CDR3, the DNA is TGTGCCAGCAGCTTAGCTGGGCGTGATGAAGCTTTCTTT. Protein sequence: CASSLAGRDEAFF. The rearrangement uses TRBV7-2 and TRBJ1-1; D ambiguous. The CDR3 has 13 amino acids. The V and J ends lost 0 bases and 7 bases respectively, with 9 bases between them. Germline CDR1 and CDR2: SGHTA and FQGNSA.

V and J are TRBV4-2 and TRBJ2-3; TRBD2 agrees at 8 bases. The V gene end was trimmed by 1 base and the J gene end by 2 bases; junction bases not matched to a gene: 2. The CDR3 has 15 amino acids. Per germline, CDR1 LGHNA and CDR2 YNFKEQ. This CDR3 reads CASSQAGGPTDTQYF. The DNA for the CDR3 is TGTGCCAGCAGCCAAGCGGGAGGGCCCACAGATACGCAGTATTTT.

CDR3 nucleotides: TGTGCCAGCAGCTTAGTGACAGGTATACTGAACACTGAAGCTTTCTTT. Its translation: CASSLVTGILNTEAFF. The chain recombines TRBV7-2 with TRBJ1-1; maybe TRBD1 (6 bases). The CDR3 is made up of 16 amino acids. Per germline, CDR1 SGHTA and CDR2 FQGNSA. Trimming stripped 1 base from V and 0 bases from J, with 12 bases between.

This chain joins TRBV29-1 and TRBJ1-4, with D unclear. The CDR3 is 13 residues long. Trimming removed 4 bases at V and 7 bases at J, with 13 bases between. Per germline, CDR1 SQVTM and CDR2 ANQGSEA. The CDR3 DNA reads TGCAGCGTTGGAGAACAGTCAGGTGAAAAACTGTTTTTT. Its translation is CSVGEQSGEKLFF.

The rearrangement uses TRBV6-5 and TRBJ2-7, with 14 bases that match TRBD2. The V segment lost 6 bases and the J segment 6 bases; nucleotides outside the gene matches: 4. This CDR3 has 14 residues. CDR1 is MNHEY, CDR2 SVGAGI, per germline. The CDR3 region has the DNA TGTGCCAGCAGGCCGGGACTAGCGGGAGCCGAGCAGTACTTC. It encodes CASRPGLAGAEQYF.

V usage is TRBV28 and J usage is TRBJ1-1; D remains unclear. V was clipped by 6 bases and J by 2 bases, with 22 bases between them. Germline CDR1 and CDR2: MDHEN and SYDVKM. The CDR3 extends over 17 amino acids. The CDR3 loop is CASSRDMGAHENTEAFF. The DNA of the CDR3 is TGTGCCAGCAGCAGAGACATGGGCGCACACGAAAACACTGAAGCTTTCTTT.

The chain couples TRBV5-1 to TRBJ2-4; D may be TRBD1 (5 bases). The CDR3 is made up of 15 amino acids. Germline V lookup: CDR1 SGHRS, CDR2 YFSETQ. V was shortened by 4 bases and J by 5 bases, with 16 bases between the two germline ends. The CDR3 region has the DNA TGCGCCAGCAGCGGAGCAGGGATCTACGAAAACATTCAGTACTTC. The encoded protein is CASSGAGIYENIQYF.

This chain uses TRBV10-3 with TRBJ2-7, with 9 bases identical to TRBD2. The length of the CDR3 is 14 residues. Germline loops: CDR1 ENHRY, CDR2 SYGVKD. V lost 11 bases, J lost 0 bases, and 8 bases stayed unmatched. The CDR3 protein is CAARSGGSSYEQYF. In DNA form, the CDR3 reads TGTGCCGCGCGTAGCGGGGGTAGCTCCTACGAGCAGTACTTC.

Comment on this clone: The junction and the germline gene differ at one end; a read error may be behind it. J is TRBJ1-4 and V is TRBV30; TRBD1 might be the D (5 bases). Germline lookup yields CDR1 GTSNPN and CDR2 SVGIG (reference sequence). The CDR3 runs to 15 residues. CDR3 in amino acids: CAGSVRGTGNEKLFF. As DNA, the CDR3 is TGTGCCGGGAGTGTACGCGGGACCGGTAATGAAAAACTGTTTTTT.

The chain is built from TRBV4-3 and TRBJ2-1; 16 bases are a match to TRBD2. The CDR3 sequence is 19 residues long. Germline V gives CDR1 LGHNA, CDR2 YSLEER. Germline trimming cut 0 bases from V and 12 bases from J; bases unmatched to any gene: 14. The CDR3 protein is CASSQDLVTGTSGRDGQFF. The CDR3 DNA sequence: TGCGCCAGCAGCCAAGATTTGGTGACCGGGACTAGCGGGAGGGATGGGCAGTTCTTC.

This chain links TRBV29-1 with TRBJ1-1, with 11 bases fitting TRBD1. The germline V gene encodes CDR1 SQVTM and CDR2 ANQGSEA. V gave up 5 bases and J gave up 3 bases; unmatched junction bases: 2. The CDR3 covers 13 residues. The CDR3 coding sequence is TGCAGCGTTTGGGACAGGGGGGACACTGAAGCTTTCTTT. It specifies CSVWDRGDTEAFF. The full variable domain, rest sourced from reference TRBV29-1 and TRBJ1-1, is SAVISQKPSRDICQRGTSLTIQCQVDSQVTMMFWYRQQPGQSLTLIATANQGSEATYESGFVIDKFPISRPNLTFSTLTVSNMSPEDSSIYLCSVWDRGDTEAFFGQGTRLTVV.